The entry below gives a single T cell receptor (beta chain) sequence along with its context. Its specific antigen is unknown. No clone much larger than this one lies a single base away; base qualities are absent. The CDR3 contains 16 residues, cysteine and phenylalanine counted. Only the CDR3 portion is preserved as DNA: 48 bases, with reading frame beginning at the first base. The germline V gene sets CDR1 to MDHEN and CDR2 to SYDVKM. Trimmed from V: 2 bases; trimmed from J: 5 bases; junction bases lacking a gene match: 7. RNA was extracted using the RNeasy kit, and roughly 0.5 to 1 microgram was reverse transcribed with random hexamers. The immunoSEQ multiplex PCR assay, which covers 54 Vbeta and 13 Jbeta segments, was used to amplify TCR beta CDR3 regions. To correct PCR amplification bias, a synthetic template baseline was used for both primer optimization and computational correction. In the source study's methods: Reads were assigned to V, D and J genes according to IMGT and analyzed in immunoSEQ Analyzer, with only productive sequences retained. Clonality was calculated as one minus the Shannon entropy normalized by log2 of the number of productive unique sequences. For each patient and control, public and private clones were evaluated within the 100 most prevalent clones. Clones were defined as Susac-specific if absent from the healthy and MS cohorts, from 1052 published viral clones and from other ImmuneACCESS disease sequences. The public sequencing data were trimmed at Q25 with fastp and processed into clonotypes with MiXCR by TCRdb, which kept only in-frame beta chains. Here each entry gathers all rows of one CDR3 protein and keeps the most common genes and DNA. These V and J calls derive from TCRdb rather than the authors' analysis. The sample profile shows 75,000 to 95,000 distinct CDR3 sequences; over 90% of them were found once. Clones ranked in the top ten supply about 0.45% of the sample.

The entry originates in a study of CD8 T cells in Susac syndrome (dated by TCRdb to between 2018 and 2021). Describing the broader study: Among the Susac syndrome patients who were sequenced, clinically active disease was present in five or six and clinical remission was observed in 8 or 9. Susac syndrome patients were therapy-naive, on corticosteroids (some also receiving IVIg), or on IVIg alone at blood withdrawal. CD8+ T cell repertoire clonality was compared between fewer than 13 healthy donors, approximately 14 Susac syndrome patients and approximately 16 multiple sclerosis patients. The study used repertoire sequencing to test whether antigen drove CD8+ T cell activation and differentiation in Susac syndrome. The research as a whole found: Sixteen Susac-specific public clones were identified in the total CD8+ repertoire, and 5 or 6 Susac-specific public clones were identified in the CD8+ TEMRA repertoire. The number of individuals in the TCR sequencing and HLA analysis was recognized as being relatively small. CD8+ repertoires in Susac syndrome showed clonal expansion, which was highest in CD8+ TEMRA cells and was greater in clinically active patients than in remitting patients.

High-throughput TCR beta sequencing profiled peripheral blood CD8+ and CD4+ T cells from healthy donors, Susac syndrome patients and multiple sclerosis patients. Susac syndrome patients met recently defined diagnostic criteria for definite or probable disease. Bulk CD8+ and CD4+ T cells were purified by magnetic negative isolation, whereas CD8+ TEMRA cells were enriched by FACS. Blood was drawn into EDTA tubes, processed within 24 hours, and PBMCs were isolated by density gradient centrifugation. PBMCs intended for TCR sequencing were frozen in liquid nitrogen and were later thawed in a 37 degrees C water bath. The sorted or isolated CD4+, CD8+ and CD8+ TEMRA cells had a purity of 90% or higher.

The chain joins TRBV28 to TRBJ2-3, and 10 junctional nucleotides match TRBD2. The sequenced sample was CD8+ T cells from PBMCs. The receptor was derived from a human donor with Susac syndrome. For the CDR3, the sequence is CASSLGLAGVIDTQYF. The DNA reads TGTGCCAGCAGTTTAGGGCTAGCGGGAGTGATAGATACGCAGTATTTT.